Listed here are 11 T cell receptor beta chains from one sample, sequenced in a study of T-cell memory formation after mild COVID-19. TCRdb reanalysed the 5' RACE reads using MiXCR and keeps one entry per CDR3 protein. This sample has around 150,000 distinct CDR3 sequences; roughly a third occur once, and the top ten carry approximately 12%. Sequencing was carried out using PBMCs or a T cell subset sorted from them (not recorded which). These receptors came from an adult woman who had mild COVID-19 (a few samples of this study predate the infection). Cell type and time point are not known.

V usage is TRBV15 and J usage is TRBJ1-2; D is possibly TRBD1 (5 bases). Germline V gene lookup returns CDR1 LNHNV and CDR2 YYDKDF (reference sequence). This CDR3 comprises 13 residues. Trimming left V 2 bases short and J 3 bases short, with 7 bases between. CDR3 nucleotide sequence: TGTGCCACCAGCAGATCGACAGACTATGGCTACACCTTC. It encodes CATSRSTDYGYTF.

The rearrangement uses TRBV12-3 or TRBV12-4 and TRBJ2-4; D might be TRBD2 (6 bases). The V and J ends lost 3 bases and 0 bases respectively, with 12 bases between them. CDR3 length: 16 amino acids. The CDR3 sequence is CASSFGWGLAKNIQYF. CDR3 nucleotide sequence: TGTGCCAGCAGTTTCGGGTGGGGACTAGCCAAAAACATTCAGTACTTC.

The genes are TRBV9 and TRBJ2-5; tentatively, D is TRBD1 (6 bases). Germline V gives CDR1 SGDLS, CDR2 YYNGEE. Trimming removed 0 bases at V and 2 bases at J, with 8 bases between. The CDR3 covers 14 residues. CDR3 sequence (DNA): TGTGCCAGCAGCGTAGATGACAGGCAAGAGACCCAGTACTTC. Translating gives CASSVDDRQETQYF.

V usage is TRBV6-2 or TRBV6-3 and J usage is TRBJ2-1, with a possible D match to TRBD2 (5 bases). The CDR3 is 11 amino acids. Trimming took off 8 bases at V and 9 bases at J, with 11 bases between the two ends. Germline V gene lookup returns CDR1 MNHEY and CDR2 SVGEGT. The CDR3 sequence is CASEDRGEQFF. CDR3 in DNA: TGTGCCAGCGAAGACCGGGGTGAGCAGTTCTTC.

The CDR3 protein is CASSLAGGAGIHF. The CDR3 bases are TGTGCCAGCAGCTTGGCCGGGGGCGCAGGGATCCACTTT. The chain carries TRBV5-4 and TRBJ1-6; weak D call: TRBD1 (6 bases). Germline V gene lookup returns CDR1 SGHNT and CDR2 YYREEE (reference sequence). Trimming stripped 0 bases from V and 17 bases from J, with 15 bases between. This CDR3 comprises 13 residues.

This chain links TRBV29-1 with TRBJ1-1; D may be TRBD1 (6 bases). The CDR3 contains 13 residues. Looked up from germline, CDR1 is SQVTM and CDR2 is ANQGSEA. Trimming pared 4 bases from V and 4 bases from J, leaving 13 bases between. The CDR3 DNA reads TGCAGCGTTGCGCAGGGGTCGATCACTGAAGCTTTCTTT. This translates into CSVAQGSITEAFF.

There are a few counts of this clonotype. The chain uses TRBV9 and TRBJ1-5, with D perhaps TRBD1 (6 bases). The CDR3 has 15 residues. Trimming pared 4 bases from V and 2 bases from J, leaving 13 bases between. Germline CDR1 is SGDLS and CDR2 is YYNGEE. Written as DNA, the CDR3 is TGTGCCAGCAGCCCGGGACACCAGGGCAATCAGCCCCAGCATTTT. Translation gives CASSPGHQGNQPQHF.

This clonotype was recorded a few times. The chain employs TRBV19 and TRBJ2-2; perhaps TRBD2 as D (6 bases). The V end was cut by 6 bases, the J end by 0 bases, with 8 bases between. In germline, CDR1 is LNHDA, CDR2 SQIVND (reference sequence). There are 14 residues in the CDR3. This CDR3 is CASRGTSNTGELFF. CDR3 in DNA: TGTGCCAGTAGGGGGACTTCGAACACCGGGGAGCTGTTTTTT.

This clonotype showed up many times. The CDR3 sequence is CASSGQSYTDTQYF. The CDR3 coding sequence is TGTGCCAGCAGCGGACAGTCTTACACAGATACGCAGTATTTT. This chain uses TRBV7-9 with TRBJ2-3, with D perhaps TRBD1 (6 bases). V gave up 5 bases and J gave up 2 bases, with 11 bases separating them. The CDR3 is 14 amino acids. CDR1 is SEHNR and CDR2 is FQNEAQ in the germline V gene (reference sequence).

V is TRBV12-3 or TRBV12-4 and J is TRBJ1-1, with D maybe TRBD1 (5 bases). V lost 3 bases, J lost 3 bases, and 11 bases lay in between. The CDR3 runs 14 residues. In nucleotides, the CDR3 is TGTGCCAGCAGTTTTTCGGGGGGAGACACTGAAGCTTTCTTT. It encodes CASSFSGGDTEAFF.

The table lists this clonotype with a count of one. The rearrangement uses TRBV6-5 and TRBJ1-5; D not resolved. Trimming cost V 6 bases and J 2 bases, with 8 bases left between them. The CDR3 covers 13 residues. Looked up from germline, CDR1 is MNHEY and CDR2 is SVGAGI. In DNA form, the CDR3 reads TGTGCCAGCAGGAAGTTAGGCAATCAGCCCCAGCATTTT. This codes for CASRKLGNQPQHF.